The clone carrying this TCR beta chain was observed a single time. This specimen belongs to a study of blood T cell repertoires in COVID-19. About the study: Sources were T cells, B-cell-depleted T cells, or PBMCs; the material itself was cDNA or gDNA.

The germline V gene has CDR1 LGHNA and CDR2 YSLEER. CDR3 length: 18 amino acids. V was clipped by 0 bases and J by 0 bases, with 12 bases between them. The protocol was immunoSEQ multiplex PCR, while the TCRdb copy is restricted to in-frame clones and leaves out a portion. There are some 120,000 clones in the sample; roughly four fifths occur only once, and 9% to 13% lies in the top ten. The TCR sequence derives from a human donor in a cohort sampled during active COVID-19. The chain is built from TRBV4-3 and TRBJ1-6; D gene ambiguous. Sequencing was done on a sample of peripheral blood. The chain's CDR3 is CASSQDRAESSYNSPLHF. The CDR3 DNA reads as TGCGCCAGCAGCCAAGATAGAGCGGAGAGCTCCTATAATTCACCCCTCCACTTT.